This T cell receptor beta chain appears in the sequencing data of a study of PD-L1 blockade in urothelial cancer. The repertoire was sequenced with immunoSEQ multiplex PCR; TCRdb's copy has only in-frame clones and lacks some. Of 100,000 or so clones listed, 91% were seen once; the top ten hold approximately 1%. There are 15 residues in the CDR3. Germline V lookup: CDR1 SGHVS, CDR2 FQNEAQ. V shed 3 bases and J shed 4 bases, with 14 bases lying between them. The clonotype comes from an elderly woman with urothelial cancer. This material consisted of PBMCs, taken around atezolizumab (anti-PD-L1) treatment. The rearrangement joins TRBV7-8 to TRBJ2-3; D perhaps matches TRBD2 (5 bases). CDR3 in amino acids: CASSFQLGRADTQYF. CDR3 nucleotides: TGTGCCAGCAGCTTCCAACTAGGTCGGGCAGATACGCAGTATTTT. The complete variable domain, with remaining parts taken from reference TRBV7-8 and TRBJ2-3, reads GAGVSQSPRYKVAKRGQDVALRCDPISGHVSLFWYQQALGQGPEFLTYFQNEAQLDKSGLPSDRFFAERPEGSVSTLKIQRTQQEDSAVYLCASSFQLGRADTQYFGPGTRLTVL.